The source of this T cell receptor (beta chain) is a study of OX40 agonist ivuxolimab in advanced cancers. CDR1 is KGHSH and CDR2 is LQKENI in the germline V gene. The CDR3 covers 13 residues. V was cut by 3 bases and J by 3 bases, with 8 bases left in between. This clone has just one count. The table came from immunoSEQ multiplex PCR; TCRdb's copy has only in-frame clones and leaves some out. Here the sample spans 65,000 to 95,000 clones, approximately 84% being singletons. This specimen consisted of CD4+ or CD8+ T cells sorted from blood, obtained in a trial of the OX40 agonist ivuxolimab. This TCR was sampled from an adult with an advanced solid tumor such as melanoma, head and neck, liver or kidney cancer. The genes are TRBV18 and TRBJ2-5; no clear D. CDR3 protein: CASSPVAEETQYF. The CDR3 bases are TGTGCCAGCTCACCGGTAGCCGAAGAGACCCAGTACTTC.